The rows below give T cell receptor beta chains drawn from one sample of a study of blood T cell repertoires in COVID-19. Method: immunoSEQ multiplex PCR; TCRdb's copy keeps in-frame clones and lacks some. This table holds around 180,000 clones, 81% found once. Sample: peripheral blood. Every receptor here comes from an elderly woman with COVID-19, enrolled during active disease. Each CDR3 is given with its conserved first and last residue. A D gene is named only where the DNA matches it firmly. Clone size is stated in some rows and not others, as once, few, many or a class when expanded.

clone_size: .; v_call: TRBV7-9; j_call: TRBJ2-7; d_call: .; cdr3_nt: TGTGCCAGCAGCTTTGTTATCCAGGGAGGACACGAGCAGTACTTC; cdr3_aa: CASSFVIQGGHEQYF
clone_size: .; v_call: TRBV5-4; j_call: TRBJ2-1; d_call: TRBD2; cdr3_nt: TGTGCCAGCAGCTTTTCTACTAGCGTTAATGAGCAGTTCTTC; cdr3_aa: CASSFSTSVNEQFF
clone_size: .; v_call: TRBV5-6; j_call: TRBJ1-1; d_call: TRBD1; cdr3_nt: TGTGCCAGCAGCCGGGACAGGGTCCTCATGAACACTGAAGCTTTCTTT; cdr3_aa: CASSRDRVLMNTEAFF
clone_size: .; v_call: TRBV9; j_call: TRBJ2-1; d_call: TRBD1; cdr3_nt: TGTGCCAGCAGCGAGACAGGGAGCTCCTACAATGAGCAGTTCTTC; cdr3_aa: CASSETGSSYNEQFF
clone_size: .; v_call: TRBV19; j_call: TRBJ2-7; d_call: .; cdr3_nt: TGTGCCAGTAGTATATCGGTCGCCTCCTACGAGCAGTACTTC; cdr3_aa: CASSISVASYEQYF
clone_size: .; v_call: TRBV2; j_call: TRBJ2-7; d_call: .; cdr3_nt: TGTGCCAGCAGTGATCAGGGGGGTTACGAGCAGTACTTC; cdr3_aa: CASSDQGGYEQYF
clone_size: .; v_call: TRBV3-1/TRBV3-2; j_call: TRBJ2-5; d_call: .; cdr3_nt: TGTGCCAGCAGCCGAGGTCAAGAGACCCAGTACTTC; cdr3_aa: CASSRGQETQYF
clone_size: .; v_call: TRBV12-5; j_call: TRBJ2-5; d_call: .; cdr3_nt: TGTGCTAGTGGCCCGTGGGCCCAAGAGACCCAGTACTTC; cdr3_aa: CASGPWAQETQYF
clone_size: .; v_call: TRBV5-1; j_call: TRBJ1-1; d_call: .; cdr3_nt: TGCGCCAGCAGCTTCCTGCCCAACATGAACACTGAAGCTTTCTTT; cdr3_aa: CASSFLPNMNTEAFF
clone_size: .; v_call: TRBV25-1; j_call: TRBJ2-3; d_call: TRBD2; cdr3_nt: TGTGCCAGCAGTGAATTGTCCAGCGGGAGAGGCCCAGATACGCAGTATTTT; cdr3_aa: CASSELSSGRGPDTQYF
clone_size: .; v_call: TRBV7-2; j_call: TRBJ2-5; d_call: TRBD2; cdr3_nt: TGTGCCAGCAGCTTAGATCTAGCGGGGGGCCAAGAGACCCAGTACTTC; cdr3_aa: CASSLDLAGGQETQYF
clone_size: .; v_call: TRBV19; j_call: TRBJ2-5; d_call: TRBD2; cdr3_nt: TGTGCCAGTAGTATAGCTGGTAGCGGGGGACAAGAGACCCAGTACTTC; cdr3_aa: CASSIAGSGGQETQYF
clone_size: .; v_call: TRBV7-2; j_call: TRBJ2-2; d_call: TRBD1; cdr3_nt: TGTGCCAGCAGCTTAGCCAGGGGGCAGGGCACCGGGGAGCTGTTTTTT; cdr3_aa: CASSLARGQGTGELFF
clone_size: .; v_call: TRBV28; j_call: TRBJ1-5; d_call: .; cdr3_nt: TGTGCCAGCAGGCCCACGGCGGGAGGGCCCCAGCATTTT; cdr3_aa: CASRPTAGGPQHF
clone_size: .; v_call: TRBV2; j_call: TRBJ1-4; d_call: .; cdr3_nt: TGTGCCAGCAGTGAATGGAGCCCAAGGAATAATGAAAAACTGTTTTTT; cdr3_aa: CASSEWSPRNNEKLFF
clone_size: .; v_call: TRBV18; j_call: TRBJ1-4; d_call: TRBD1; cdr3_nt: TGTGCCAGCTGGGCCGGGACAGGGGGCGCAGCTACAACTAATGAAAAACTGTTTTTT; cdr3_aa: CASWAGTGGAATTNEKLFF
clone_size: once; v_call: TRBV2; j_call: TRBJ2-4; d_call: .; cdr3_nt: TGTGCCAGCAACCCAAGTGGAGGGGCCATTCAGTACTTC; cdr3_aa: CASNPSGGAIQYF
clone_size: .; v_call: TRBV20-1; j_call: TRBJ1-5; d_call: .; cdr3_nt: TGCAGTGCTAGTGGGTCGAGTCAGCCCCAGCATTTT; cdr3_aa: CSASGSSQPQHF
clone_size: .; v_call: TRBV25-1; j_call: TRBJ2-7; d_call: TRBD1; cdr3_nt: TGTGCCACCCAAAACAGGGGGGCCTCCTACGAGCAGTACTTC; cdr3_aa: CATQNRGASYEQYF
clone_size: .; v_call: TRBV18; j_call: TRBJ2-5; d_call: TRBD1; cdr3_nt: TGTGCCAGCGGCCGGGACAGACAAGAGACCCAGTACTTC; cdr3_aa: CASGRDRQETQYF
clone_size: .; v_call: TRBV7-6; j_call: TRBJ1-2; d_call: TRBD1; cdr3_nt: TGTGCCAGCAGCTTAGGGGGGACAGGGGAGAACTATGGCTACACCTTC; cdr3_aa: CASSLGGTGENYGYTF
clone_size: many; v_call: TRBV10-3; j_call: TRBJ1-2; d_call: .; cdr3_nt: TGTGCCATCCAAGAGTACTCAACCGATGGCTACACCTTC; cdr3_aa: CAIQEYSTDGYTF
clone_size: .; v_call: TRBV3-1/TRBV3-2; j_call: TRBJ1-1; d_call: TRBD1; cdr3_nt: TGTGCCAGCAGCCCGGCCCGACAGGGATCAGCTTTCTTT; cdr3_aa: CASSPARQGSAFF
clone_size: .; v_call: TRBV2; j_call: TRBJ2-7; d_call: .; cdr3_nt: TGTGCCAGCACCGGGAGTTTCTACGAGCAGTACTTC; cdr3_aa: CASTGSFYEQYF
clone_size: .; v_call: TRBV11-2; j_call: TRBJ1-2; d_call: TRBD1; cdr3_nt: TGTGCCAGCAGCCCTCTAATTGGACAGGGGCGCTATGGCTACACCTTC; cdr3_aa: CASSPLIGQGRYGYTF
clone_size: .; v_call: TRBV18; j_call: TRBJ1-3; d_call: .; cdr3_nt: TGTGCCAGCTCACCCCCGACAGGTTCCTTCTCTGGAAACACCATATATTTT; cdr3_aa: CASSPPTGSFSGNTIYF
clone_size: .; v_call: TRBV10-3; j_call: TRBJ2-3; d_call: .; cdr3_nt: TGTGCCATCAGTGAGACTAACAGGCCTCTCACAGATACGCAGTATTTT; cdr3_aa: CAISETNRPLTDTQYF
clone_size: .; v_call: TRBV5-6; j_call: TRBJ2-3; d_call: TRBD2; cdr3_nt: TGTGCCAGCAGCTTGTTTCGGCGGGGGGGCTCAGATACGCAGTATTTT; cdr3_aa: CASSLFRRGGSDTQYF
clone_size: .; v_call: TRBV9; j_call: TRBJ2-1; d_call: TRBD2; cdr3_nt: TGTGCCAGCAGCGTCGGGACTAGCGGGATTAATGAGCAGTTCTTC; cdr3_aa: CASSVGTSGINEQFF
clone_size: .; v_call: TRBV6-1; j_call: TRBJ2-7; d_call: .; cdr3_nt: TGTGCCAGCAGTGAACTAGGAAGTCCCTACGAGCAGTACTTC; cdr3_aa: CASSELGSPYEQYF
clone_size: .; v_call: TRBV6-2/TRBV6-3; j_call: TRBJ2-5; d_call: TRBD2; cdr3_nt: TGTGCCAGCAGTTACGGTCTAGCGGGGGACCCAATTAAAGAGACCCAGTACTTC; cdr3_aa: CASSYGLAGDPIKETQYF
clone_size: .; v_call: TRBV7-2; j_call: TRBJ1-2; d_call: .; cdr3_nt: TGTGCCAGCAGCTTACCCTATACTGCGGGGGTGCATGGCTACACCTTC; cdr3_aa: CASSLPYTAGVHGYTF
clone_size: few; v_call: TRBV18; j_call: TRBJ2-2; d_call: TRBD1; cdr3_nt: TGTGCCAGCTCACCAAGGACAGGGGACCCCGGGGAGCTGTTTTTT; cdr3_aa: CASSPRTGDPGELFF
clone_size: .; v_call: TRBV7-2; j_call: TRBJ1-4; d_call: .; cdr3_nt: TGTGCCAGCAGCTTAGGACAGGCGGTTAATGAAAAACTGTTTTTT; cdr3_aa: CASSLGQAVNEKLFF
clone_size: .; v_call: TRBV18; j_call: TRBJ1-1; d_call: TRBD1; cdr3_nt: TGTGCCAGCTCCGAGGACAGGGTTGCTGAAGCTTTCTTT; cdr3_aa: CASSEDRVAEAFF
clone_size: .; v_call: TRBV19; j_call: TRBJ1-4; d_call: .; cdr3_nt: TGTGCCAGTAGTATACAGGGGAGCAATGAAAAACTGTTTTTT; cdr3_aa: CASSIQGSNEKLFF
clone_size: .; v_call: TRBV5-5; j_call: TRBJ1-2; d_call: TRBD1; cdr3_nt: TGTGCCAGCAGATACAGGGGATATGGCTACACCTTC; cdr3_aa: CASRYRGYGYTF
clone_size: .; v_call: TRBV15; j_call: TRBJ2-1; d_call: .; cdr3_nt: TGTGCCACCAGCACCGAGGAGCGGAATGAGCAGTTCTTC; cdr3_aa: CATSTEERNEQFF
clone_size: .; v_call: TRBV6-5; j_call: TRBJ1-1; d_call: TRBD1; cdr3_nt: TGTGCCAGCATCTACAGGGGTGAAGCTGAAGCTTTCTTT; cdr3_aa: CASIYRGEAEAFF
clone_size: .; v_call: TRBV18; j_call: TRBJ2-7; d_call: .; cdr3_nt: TGTGCCAGCTCACGCCCTACCGCCTACGAGCAGTACTTC; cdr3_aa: CASSRPTAYEQYF
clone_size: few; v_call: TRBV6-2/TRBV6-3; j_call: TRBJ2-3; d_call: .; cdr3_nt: TGTGCCAGCAGTTACTCGAAAGTCGGCGGGGTTACAGATACGCAGTATTTT; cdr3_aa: CASSYSKVGGVTDTQYF
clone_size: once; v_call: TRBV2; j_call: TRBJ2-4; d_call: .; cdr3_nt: TGTGCCAGCACCCGCGGGGACCTAAACATTCAGTACTTC; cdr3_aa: CASTRGDLNIQYF
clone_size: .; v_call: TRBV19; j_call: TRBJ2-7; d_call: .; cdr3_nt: TGTGCCAGTAGTATGTCCGTGAGCTCCTACGAGCAGTACTTC; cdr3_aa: CASSMSVSSYEQYF
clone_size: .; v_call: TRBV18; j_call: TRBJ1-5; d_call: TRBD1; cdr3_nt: TGTGCCAGCTCGGAGACAGGGGGCGGCAATCAGCCCCAGCATTTT; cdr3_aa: CASSETGGGNQPQHF
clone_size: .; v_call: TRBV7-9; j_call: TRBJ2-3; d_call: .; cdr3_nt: TGTGCCAGCAGCTCACGTCGTGACAAGAGCACAGATACGCAGTATTTT; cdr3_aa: CASSSRRDKSTDTQYF
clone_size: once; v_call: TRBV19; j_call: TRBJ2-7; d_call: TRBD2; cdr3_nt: TGTGCCAGTAGTATATGGGCGGGAGACTACGAGCAGTACTTC; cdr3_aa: CASSIWAGDYEQYF
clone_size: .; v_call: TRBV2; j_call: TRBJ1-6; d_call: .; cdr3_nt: TGTGCCAGCAGCCCAGGGCTCTTTAATTCACCCCTCCACTTT; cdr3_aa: CASSPGLFNSPLHF
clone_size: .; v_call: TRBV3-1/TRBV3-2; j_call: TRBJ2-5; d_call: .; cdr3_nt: TGTGCCAGCAGCCGCGCGGACCAAGAGACCCAGTACTTC; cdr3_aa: CASSRADQETQYF